This T cell receptor (beta chain) is drawn from a study of memory CD4+ T cells and cytomegalovirus serostatus. The J segment lost 3 bases and the V segment lost 7 bases, leaving 3 bases of the junction unmatched. The germline gives CDR1 MDHEN, CDR2 SYDVKM. CDR3 length: 14 residues. Single viable CD3+CD4+CD8-CD45RO+ cells were sorted as the memory CD4+ T cells. Sequencing used immunoSEQ multiplex PCR; TCRdb keeps in-frame clones, though not all of them. The sample contains under 80,000 clones, more than 75% of which appear only once. The sequence was collected from an adult in good health and CMV-seronegative. The chain links TRBV28 to TRBJ2-6; 7 positions agree with TRBD1. The source material was memory CD4+ T cells from blood. The DNA for the CDR3 is TGTGCCAGCACCAGGGGGAGTGGGGCCAACGTCCTGACTTTC. It is translated as CASTRGSGANVLTF.